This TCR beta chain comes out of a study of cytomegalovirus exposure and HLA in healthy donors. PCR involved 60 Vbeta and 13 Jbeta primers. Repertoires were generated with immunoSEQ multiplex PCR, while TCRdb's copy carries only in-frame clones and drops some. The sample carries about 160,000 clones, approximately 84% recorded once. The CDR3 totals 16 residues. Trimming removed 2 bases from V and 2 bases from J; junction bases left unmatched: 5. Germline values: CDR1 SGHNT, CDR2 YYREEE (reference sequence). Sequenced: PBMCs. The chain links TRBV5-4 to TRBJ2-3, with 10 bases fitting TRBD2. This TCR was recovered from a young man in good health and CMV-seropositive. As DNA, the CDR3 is TGTGCCAGCAGCTTAAGACTAGCGGGCCCCACAGATACGCAGTATTTT. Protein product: CASSLRLAGPTDTQYF.